The clone carrying this T cell receptor beta chain was observed at least ten times. Its antigen is still unknown. The CDR3 runs to 15 residues. V was shortened by 1 base and J by 7 bases, with 14 bases between the two germline ends. CDR1 SGHTA and CDR2 FQGNSA come from the germline V gene. The data originate from a study of blood T cells in healthy people across ages. Together with a sample-barcoded 5' primer, a J-beta primer mix was included in a second PCR lasting about 7 to 12 cycles. MiXCR, applied by TCRdb to the 5' RACE reads, yields one record per CDR3 protein. Altogether hundreds of thousands of distinct CDR3 sequences are present, about 28% being singletons, with the ten largest covering about 18%. General study points: Observed TCR beta diversity showed a strong correlation with the percentage of naive T cells as measured by flow cytometry. Diversity was estimated from one million T cells, and these estimates were considered underestimates.

The source material was blood. The chain combines TRBV7-2 with TRBJ2-1; tentative D call: TRBD1 (6 bases). The origin of this receptor is a woman older than 75 in good health. CDR3 loop: CASSLGPTGDNEQFF. DNA for the CDR3: TGTGCCAGCAGCTTAGGCCCGACAGGCGATAATGAGCAGTTCTTC.